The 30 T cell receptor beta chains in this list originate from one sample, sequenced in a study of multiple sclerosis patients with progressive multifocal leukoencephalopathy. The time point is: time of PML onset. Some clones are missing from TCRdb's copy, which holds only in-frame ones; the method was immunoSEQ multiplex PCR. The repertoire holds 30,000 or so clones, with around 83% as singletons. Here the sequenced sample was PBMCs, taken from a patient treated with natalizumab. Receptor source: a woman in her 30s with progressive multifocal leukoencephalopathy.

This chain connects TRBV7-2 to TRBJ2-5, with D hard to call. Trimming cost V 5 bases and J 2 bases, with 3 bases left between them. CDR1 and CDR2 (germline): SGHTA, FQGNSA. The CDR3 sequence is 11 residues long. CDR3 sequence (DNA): TGTGCCAGCAGCGCGCAAGAGACCCAGTACTTC. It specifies CASSAQETQYF.

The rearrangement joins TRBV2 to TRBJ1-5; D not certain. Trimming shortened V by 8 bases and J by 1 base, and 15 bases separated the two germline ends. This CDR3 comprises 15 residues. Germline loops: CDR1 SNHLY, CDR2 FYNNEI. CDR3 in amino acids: CASSADGISNQPQHF. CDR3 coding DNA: TGTGCCAGCTCAGCGGACGGAATAAGCAATCAGCCCCAGCATTTT.

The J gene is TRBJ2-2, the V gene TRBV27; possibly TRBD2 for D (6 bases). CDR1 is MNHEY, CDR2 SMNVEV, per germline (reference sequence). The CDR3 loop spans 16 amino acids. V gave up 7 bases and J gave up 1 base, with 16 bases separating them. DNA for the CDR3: TGTGCCAGCACCCGAGGACTACCTATGAACACCGGGGAGCTGTTTTTT. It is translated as CASTRGLPMNTGELFF.

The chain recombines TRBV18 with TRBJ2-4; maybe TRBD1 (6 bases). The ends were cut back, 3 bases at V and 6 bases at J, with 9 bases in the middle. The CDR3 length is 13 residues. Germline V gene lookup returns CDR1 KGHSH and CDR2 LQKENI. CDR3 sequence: CASSPDRRNIQYF. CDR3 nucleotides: TGTGCCAGCTCACCCGACAGGCGAAACATTCAGTACTTC.

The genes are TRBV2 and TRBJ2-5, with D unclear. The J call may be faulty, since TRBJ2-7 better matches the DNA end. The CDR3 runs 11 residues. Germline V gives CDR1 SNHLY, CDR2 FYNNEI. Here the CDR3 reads CASSELYEQYF. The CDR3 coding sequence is TGTGCCAGCAGTGAGCTCTACGAGCAGTACTTC.

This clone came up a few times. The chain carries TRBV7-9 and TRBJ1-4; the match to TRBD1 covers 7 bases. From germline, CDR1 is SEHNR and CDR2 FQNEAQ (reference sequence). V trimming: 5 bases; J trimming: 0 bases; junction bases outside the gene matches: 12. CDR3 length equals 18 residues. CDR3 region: CASSLPRGRMATNEKLFF. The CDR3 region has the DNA TGTGCCAGCAGCCTCCCCAGGGGGAGGATGGCAACTAATGAAAAACTGTTTTTT.

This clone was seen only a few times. The chain's CDR3 is CASSVGGASYEQYF. The CDR3 DNA reads TGTGCCAGCAGCGTTGGAGGGGCCTCCTACGAGCAGTACTTC. The V call is TRBV5-6, the J call TRBJ2-7; the D gene is possibly TRBD2 (6 bases). Looked up from germline, CDR1 is SGHDT and CDR2 is YYEEEE. The CDR3 spans 14 residues. Trimming pared 4 bases from V and 0 bases from J, leaving 11 bases between.

The CDR3 sequence is CASSFEAGTEAFF. The CDR3, as DNA: TGCGCCAGCAGCTTCGAGGCGGGGACTGAAGCTTTCTTT. V is TRBV5-1 and J is TRBJ1-1; D gene unclear. V was clipped by 2 bases and J by 5 bases, with 10 bases between them. There are 13 residues in the CDR3. The germline CDR1 and CDR2 sequences are SGHRS and YFSETQ.

The chain's CDR3 is CASSQDLEDEQFF. The CDR3 bases are TGCGCCAGCAGCCAAGACCTAGAAGATGAGCAGTTCTTC. The gene calls are TRBV4-3 and TRBJ2-1; D gene unclear. Germline CDR1 and CDR2: LGHNA and YSLEER. Trimming pared 0 bases from V and 8 bases from J, leaving 8 bases between. The length of the CDR3 is 13 residues.

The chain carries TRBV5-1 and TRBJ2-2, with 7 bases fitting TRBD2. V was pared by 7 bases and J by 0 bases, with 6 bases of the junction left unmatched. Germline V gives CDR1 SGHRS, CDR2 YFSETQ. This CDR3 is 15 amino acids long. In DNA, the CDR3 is TGCGCCAGCTCTAAAAGCGGGACGAACACCGGGGAGCTGTTTTTT. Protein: CASSKSGTNTGELFF. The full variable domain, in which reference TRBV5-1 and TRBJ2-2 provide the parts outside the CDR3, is KAGVTQTPRYLIKTRGQQVTLSCSPISGHRSVSWYQQTPGQGLQFLFEYFSETQRNKGNFPGRFSGRQFSNSRSEMNVSTLELGDSALYLCASSKSGTNTGELFFGEGSRLTVL.

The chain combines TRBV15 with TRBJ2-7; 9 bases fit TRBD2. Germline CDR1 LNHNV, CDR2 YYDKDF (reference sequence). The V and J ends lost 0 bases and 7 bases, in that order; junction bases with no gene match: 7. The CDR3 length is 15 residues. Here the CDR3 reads CATSRDQELAGEQYF. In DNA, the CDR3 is TGTGCCACCAGCAGAGATCAGGAACTAGCGGGTGAGCAGTACTTC.

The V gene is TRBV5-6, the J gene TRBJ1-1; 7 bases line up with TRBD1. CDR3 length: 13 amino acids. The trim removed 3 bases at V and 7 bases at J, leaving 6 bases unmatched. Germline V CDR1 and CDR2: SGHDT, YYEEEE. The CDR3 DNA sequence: TGTGCCAGCAGCTCGACAGGGAATATTGAAGCTTTCTTT. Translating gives CASSSTGNIEAFF. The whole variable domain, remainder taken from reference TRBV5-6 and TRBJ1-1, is DAGVTQSPTHLIKTRGQQVTLRCSPKSGHDTVSWYQQALGQGPQFIFQYYEEEERQRGNFPDRFSGHQFPNYSSELNVNALLLGDSALYLCASSSTGNIEAFFGQGTRLTVV.

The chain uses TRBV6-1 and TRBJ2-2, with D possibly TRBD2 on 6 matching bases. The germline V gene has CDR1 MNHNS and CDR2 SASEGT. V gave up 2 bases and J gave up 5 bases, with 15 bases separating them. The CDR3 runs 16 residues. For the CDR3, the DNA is TGTGCCAGCAGTGAAATGAGTGGCGGGGCTACCGGGGAGCTGTTTTTT. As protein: CASSEMSGGATGELFF.

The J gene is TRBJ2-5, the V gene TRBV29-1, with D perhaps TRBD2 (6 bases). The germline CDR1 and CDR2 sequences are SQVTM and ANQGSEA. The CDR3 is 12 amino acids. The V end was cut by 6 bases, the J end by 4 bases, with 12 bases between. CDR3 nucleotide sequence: TGCAGCGTAGTAGCGGTTCCAGAGACCCAGTACTTC. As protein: CSVVAVPETQYF.

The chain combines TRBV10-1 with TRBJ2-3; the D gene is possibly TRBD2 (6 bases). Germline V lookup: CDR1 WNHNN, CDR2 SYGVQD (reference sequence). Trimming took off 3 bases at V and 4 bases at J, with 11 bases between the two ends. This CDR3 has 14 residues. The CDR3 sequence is CASSERLGADTQYF. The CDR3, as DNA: TGCGCCAGCAGTGAAAGACTAGGGGCAGATACGCAGTATTTT.

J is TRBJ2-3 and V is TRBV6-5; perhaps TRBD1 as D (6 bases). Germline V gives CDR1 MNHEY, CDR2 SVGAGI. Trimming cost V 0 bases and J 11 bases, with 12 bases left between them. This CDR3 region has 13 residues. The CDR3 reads CASSYSPQGRQYF. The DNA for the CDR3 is TGTGCCAGCAGTTACTCCCCACAGGGTAGGCAGTATTTT.

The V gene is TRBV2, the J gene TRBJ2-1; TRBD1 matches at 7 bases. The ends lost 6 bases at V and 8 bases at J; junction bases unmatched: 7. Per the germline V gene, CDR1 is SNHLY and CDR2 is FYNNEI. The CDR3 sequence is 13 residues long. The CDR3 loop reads CASSDDRADEQFF. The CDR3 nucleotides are TGTGCCAGCAGCGATGACAGGGCCGATGAGCAGTTCTTC.

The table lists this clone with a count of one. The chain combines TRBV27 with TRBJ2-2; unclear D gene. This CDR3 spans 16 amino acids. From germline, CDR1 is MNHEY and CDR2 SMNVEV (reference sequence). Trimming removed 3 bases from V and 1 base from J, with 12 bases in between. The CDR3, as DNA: TGTGCCAGCAGTTTCCTTGACAAACTGAACACCGGGGAGCTGTTTTTT. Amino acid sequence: CASSFLDKLNTGELFF.

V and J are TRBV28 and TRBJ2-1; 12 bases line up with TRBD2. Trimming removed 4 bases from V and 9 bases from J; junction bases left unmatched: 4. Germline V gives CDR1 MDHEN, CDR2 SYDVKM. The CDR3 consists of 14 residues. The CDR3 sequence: CASSSSGGESEQFF. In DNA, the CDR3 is TGTGCCAGCAGTTCTAGCGGGGGGGAGAGTGAGCAGTTCTTC.

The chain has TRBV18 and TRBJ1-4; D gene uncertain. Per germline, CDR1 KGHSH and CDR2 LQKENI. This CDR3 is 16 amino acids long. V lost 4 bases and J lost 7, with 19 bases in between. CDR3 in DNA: TGTGCCAGCTCACTCGACGTGCTGGGTCTTGGTGAAAAACTGTTTTTT. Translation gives CASSLDVLGLGEKLFF. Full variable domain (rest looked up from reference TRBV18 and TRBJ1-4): NAGVMQNPRHLVRRRGQEARLRCSPMKGHSHVYWYRQLPEEGLKFMVYLQKENIIDESGMPKERFSAEFPKEGPSILRIQQVVRGDSAAYFCASSLDVLGLGEKLFFGSGTQLSVL.

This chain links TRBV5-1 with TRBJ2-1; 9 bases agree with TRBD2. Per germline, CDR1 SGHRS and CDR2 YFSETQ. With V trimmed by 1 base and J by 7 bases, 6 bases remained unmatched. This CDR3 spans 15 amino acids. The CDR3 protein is CASSLSLAGKNEQFF. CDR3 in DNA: TGCGCCAGCAGCTTGAGCCTAGCGGGAAAGAATGAGCAGTTCTTC.

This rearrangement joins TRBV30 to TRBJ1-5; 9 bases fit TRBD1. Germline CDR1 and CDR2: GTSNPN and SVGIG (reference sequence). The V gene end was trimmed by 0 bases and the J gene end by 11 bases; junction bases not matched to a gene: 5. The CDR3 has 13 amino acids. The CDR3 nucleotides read TGTGCCTGGAGTGTACAGGGGGCCGAGGCCCAGCATTTT. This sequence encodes CAWSVQGAEAQHF.

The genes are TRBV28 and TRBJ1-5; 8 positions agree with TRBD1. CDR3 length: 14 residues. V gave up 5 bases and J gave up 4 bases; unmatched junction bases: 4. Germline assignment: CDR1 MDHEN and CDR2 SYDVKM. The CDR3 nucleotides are TGTGCCAGCAGTCCCGGGACAGGTAATCAGCCCCAGCATTTT. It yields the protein CASSPGTGNQPQHF.

CDR3 residues: CASIRDRDTGELFF. The CDR3 region has the DNA TGTGCCAGCATCAGGGACAGGGACACCGGGGAGCTGTTTTTT. This chain uses TRBV21-1 with TRBJ2-2; the table assigns TRBD1, which was not confirmed against the DNA. TRBV21-1 is a known pseudogene. There are 14 residues in the CDR3.

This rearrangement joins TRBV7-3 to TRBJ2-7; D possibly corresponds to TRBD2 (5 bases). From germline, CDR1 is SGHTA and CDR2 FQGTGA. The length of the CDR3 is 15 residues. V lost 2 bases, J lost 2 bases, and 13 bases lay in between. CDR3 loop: CASSLEASWTYEQYF. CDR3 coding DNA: TGTGCCAGCAGCTTAGAGGCTAGCTGGACCTACGAGCAGTACTTC. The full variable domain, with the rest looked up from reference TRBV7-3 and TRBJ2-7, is GAGVSQTPSNKVTEKGKYVELRCDPISGHTALYWYRQSLGQGPEFLIYFQGTGAADDSGLPNDRFFAVRPEGSVSTLKIQRTERGDSAVYLCASSLEASWTYEQYFGPGTRLTVT.

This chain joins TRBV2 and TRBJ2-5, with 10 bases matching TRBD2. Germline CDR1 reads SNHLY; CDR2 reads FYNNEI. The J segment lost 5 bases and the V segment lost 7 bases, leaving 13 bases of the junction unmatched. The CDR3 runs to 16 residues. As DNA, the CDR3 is TGTGCCAGCACGGTCACTAGCGGGAAGTTGGGGGAGACCCAGTACTTC. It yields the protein CASTVTSGKLGETQYF. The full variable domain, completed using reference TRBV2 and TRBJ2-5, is EPEVTQTPSHQVTQMGQEVILRCVPISNHLYFYWYRQILGQKVEFLVSFYNNEISEKSEIFDDQFSVERPDGSNFTLKIRSTKLEDSAMYFCASTVTSGKLGETQYFGPGTRLLVL.

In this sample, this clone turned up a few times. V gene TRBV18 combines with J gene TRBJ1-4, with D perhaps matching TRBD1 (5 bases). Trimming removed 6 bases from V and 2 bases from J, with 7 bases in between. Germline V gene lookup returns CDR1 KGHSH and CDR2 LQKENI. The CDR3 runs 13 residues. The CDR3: CASSRDTNEKLFF. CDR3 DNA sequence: TGTGCCAGCTCCCGGGACACTAATGAAAAACTGTTTTTT.

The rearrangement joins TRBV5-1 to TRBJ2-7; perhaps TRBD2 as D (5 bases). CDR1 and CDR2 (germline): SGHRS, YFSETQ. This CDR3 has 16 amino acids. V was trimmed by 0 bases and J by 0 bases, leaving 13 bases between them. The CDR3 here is CASSLDGGMSSYEQYF. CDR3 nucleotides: TGCGCCAGCAGCTTGGATGGAGGTATGAGCTCCTACGAGCAGTACTTC.

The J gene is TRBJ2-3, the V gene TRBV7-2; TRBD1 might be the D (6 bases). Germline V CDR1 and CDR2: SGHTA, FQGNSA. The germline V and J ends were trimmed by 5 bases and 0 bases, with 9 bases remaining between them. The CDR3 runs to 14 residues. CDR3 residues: CASSPDRSTDTQYF. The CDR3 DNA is TGTGCCAGCAGCCCCGACAGGAGCACAGATACGCAGTATTTT.

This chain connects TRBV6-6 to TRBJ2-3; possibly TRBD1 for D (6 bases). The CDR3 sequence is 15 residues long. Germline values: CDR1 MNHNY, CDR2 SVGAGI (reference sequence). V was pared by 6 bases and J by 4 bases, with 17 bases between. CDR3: CASSPQGPLSDTQYF. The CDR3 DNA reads TGTGCCAGCAGCCCCCAGGGGCCACTGTCAGATACGCAGTATTTT.